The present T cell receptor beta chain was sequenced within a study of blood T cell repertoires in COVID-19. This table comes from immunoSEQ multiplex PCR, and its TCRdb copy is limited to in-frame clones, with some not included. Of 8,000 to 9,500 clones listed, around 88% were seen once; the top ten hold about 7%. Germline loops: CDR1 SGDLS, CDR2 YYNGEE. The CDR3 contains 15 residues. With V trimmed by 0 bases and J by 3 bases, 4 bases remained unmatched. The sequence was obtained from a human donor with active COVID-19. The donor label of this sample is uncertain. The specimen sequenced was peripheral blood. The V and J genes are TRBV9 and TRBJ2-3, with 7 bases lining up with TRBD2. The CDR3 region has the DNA TGTGCCAGCAGCGTAGCGAGGGAGGGGACAGATACGCAGTATTTT. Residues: CASSVAREGTDTQYF.